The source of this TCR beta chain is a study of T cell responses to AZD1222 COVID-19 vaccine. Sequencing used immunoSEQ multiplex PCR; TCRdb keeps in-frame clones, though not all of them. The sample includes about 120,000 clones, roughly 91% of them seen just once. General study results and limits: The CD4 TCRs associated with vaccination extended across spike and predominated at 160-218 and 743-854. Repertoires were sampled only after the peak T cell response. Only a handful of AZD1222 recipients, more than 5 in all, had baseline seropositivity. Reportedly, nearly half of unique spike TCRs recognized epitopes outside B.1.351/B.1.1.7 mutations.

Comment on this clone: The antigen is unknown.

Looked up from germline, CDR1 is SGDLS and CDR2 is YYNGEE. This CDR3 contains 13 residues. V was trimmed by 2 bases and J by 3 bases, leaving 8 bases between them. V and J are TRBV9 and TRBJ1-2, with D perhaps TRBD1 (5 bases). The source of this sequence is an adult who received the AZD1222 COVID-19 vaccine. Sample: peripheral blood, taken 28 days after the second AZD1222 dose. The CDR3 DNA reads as TGTGCCAGCAGCGTCGTAGGGGACTATGGCTACACCTTC. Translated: CASSVVGDYGYTF.